This T cell receptor (beta chain) derives from a study of blood T cell repertoires in COVID-19 (dated by TCRdb to 2020 to 2021). With regard to the full study: The collaborator samples originated in the United States, Italy and Spain and spanned the acute and convalescent phases of COVID-19. The sample metadata nearly always contained a de-identified subject ID, COVID-19 status, age in years and sex. Samples were obtained from the ongoing ImmuneRACE study (first 160 participants) and from about 1,300 subjects provided by 6 global collaborators. The material from the prospective study consisted of cDNA or gDNA derived from T cells, B-cell-depleted T cells, or PBMCs. The dataset comprised deeply sampled blood TCRbeta repertoires from subjects exposed to, actively infected with, or recovered from COVID-19. The repertoires were made available in a free public database intended to serve as a resource for research on the immune response to SARS-CoV-2. Where available, HLA class I and class II types were obtained from metadata supplied by the sample provider rather than from assay-based typing.

Each collaborating institution followed its own protocols to collect whole blood in K2EDTA tubes. For TCRbeta analysis, collaborators shipped samples as frozen whole blood, isolated PBMCs, or DNA extracted from either of those sample types. TCRbeta CDR3 regions were amplified from genomic DNA using the immunoSEQ Assay, a bias-controlled multiplex PCR. The paper's data handling went like this. The number of nucleated cells in each sample was estimated from the amplification of reference gene primers within the assay. To quantify the absolute abundance of each unique TCRbeta CDR3 rearrangement, sequence reads were collapsed and filtered. For each sample, productive Simpson clonality was calculated as the square root of Simpson's diversity index over productive rearrangements. TCRdb obtained this table from immuneACCESS and retained in-frame rearrangements with V and J assigned. These tables miss some clones; where compared with another copy, unresolved V genes account for less than half of the shortfall, and the remainder is unexplained. V and J calls and clone size are given by that table; D and trimming were obtained from the DNA. This sample holds tens of thousands of clones; approximately 90% were observed only once. Jointly, the top ten make up 3.5% to 4% of the sample.

To note about this clone: Its target antigen remains unknown. Base qualities were left out, and no much larger clone turns up one base away.

Summary of the overall study and its limitations: The amount of clinical and demographic metadata varied by source and participant and was provided uncurated.

Sequenced material: peripheral blood. This TCR came from a human donor in a cohort sampled during active COVID-19.

The CDR3 protein sequence reads: CASSQGLRGAGELFF. The DNA sequence is given as TGCGCCAGCAGCCAAGGGCTACGCGGGGCCGGGGAGCTGTTTTTT. The rearrangement combines TRBV4-3 with TRBJ2-2; perhaps TRBD2 is the D gene, with 6 bases matching. Reading from cysteine to phenylalanine, the CDR3 counts 15 amino acids. This entry keeps only the CDR3 DNA: 45 bases, framed from base 1. V is clipped by 1 base and J by 6 bases, and the sequence between their germline boundaries is 12 bases long. For CDR1 and CDR2, the germline V gene lists LGHNA and YSLEER.